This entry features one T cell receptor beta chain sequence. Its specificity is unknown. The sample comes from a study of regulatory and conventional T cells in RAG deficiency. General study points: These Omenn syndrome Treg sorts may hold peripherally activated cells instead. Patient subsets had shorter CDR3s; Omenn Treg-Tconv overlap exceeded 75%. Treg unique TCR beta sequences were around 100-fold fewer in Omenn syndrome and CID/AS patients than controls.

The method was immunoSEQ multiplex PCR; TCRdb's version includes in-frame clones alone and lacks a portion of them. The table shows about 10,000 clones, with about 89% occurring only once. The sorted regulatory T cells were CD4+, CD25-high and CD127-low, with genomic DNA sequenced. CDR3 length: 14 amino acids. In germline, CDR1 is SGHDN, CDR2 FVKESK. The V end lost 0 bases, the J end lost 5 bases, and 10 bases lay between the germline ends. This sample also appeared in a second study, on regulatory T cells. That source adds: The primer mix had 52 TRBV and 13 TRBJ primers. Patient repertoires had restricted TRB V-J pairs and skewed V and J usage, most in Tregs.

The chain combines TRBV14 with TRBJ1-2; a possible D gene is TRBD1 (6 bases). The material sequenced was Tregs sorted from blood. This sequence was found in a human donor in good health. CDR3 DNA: TGTGCCAGCAGCCAAGAGGCCCAGGGGTATGGCTACACCTTC. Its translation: CASSQEAQGYGYTF.